The entry below gives a single TCR beta chain sequence along with its context. These data belong to a study of blood T cell repertoires in COVID-19. In the study overall: From the United States, Italy and Spain came samples of acute and convalescent COVID-19.

Per the original methods: For nucleated cells, counts were estimated from reference gene primer amplification. The assay was immunoSEQ multiplex PCR, and TCRdb's table has in-frame clones only and misses some. Clone size and the V and J calls come from that table; the DNA yielded D and trimming. The table records 190,000 or so clones, approximately 87% of them present only once. The CDR3 totals 17 residues. The V gene's germline CDR1 is SGHTA and CDR2 FQGTGA. Trimming removed 5 bases from V and 4 bases from J; junction bases left unmatched: 8. The J gene is TRBJ2-1, the V gene TRBV7-3; 13 bases map to TRBD2. Sequencing was carried out using peripheral blood. The origin of this receptor is a woman younger than 30 who had recovered from COVID-19. The CDR3 nucleotides read TGTGCCAGCAGCCCCGGACTAGCGGGAGCCTTTTACAATGAGCAGTTCTTC. Translation: CASSPGLAGAFYNEQFF. Using reference TRBV7-3 and TRBJ2-1 for the parts outside the CDR3, the full variable domain is GAGVSQTPSNKVTEKGKYVELRCDPISGHTALYWYRQSLGQGPEFLIYFQGTGAADDSGLPNDRFFAVRPEGSVSTLKIQRTERGDSAVYLCASSPGLAGAFYNEQFFGPGTRLTVL.